What follows describes a single T cell receptor (beta chain). The CDR3 has 18 residues. The V and J ends lost 2 bases and 3 bases respectively, with 17 bases between them. Germline V gene data show CDR1 as PRHDT and CDR2 as FYEKMQ (reference sequence). Ages ranged from 18 to 89 years, with residence in 24 US areas. Participant-reported clinical history was the basis for cohort assignment. Under the authors' procedure: Estimated nucleated cell counts came from reference gene primer amplification. The repertoire was sequenced with immunoSEQ multiplex PCR; TCRdb's copy has only in-frame clones and lacks some. Clone size and V and J calls were adopted from that table, with D and trimming inferred from the DNA. The repertoire holds 300,000 to 400,000 clones, with over 75% as singletons. This sample was taken from a study of blood T cell repertoires in COVID-19. Across the study: From T cells, B-cell-depleted T cells, or PBMCs came the material, which was cDNA or gDNA.

The sequence was collected from a woman in her twenties or thirties with acute COVID-19. Sequencing input: PBMCs or T cells enriched from blood (not recorded which). The chain is built from TRBV13 and TRBJ1-6; tentatively, D is TRBD1 (6 bases). CDR3 sequence reads: CASSLRGSQDVYNSPLHF. The DNA for the CDR3 is TGTGCCAGCAGCTTAAGGGGGTCGCAGGATGTCTATAATTCACCCCTCCACTTT.